These 3 T cell receptor beta chains came from one sample sequenced in a study of T cells in lung cancer brain metastases. Sequenced by immunoSEQ multiplex PCR; TCRdb stores in-frame clones only, minus some. The sample carries about 770 clones, around 83% recorded once. The sequenced material came from tumor tissue from a brain metastasis. These receptors were collected from a man in his 70s with non-small cell lung cancer that had spread to the brain.

This clone was recorded a few times. The V gene is TRBV4-3, the J gene TRBJ2-3; 10 nucleotides line up with TRBD2. The V segment lost 4 bases and the J segment 2 bases; nucleotides outside the gene matches: 6. The V gene's germline CDR1 is LGHNA and CDR2 YSLEER. The CDR3 is 16 amino acids. The CDR3 loop is CASSPRTSGHTDTQYF. As DNA, the CDR3 is TGCGCCAGCAGCCCCCGGACTAGCGGACACACAGATACGCAGTATTTT.

V gene TRBV7-9 combines with J gene TRBJ1-2; TRBD1 matches 10 bases. V shed 6 bases, J shed 6 bases, and the junction held 4 bases outside the gene matches. Per germline, CDR1 SEHNR and CDR2 FQNEAQ (reference sequence). This CDR3 has 13 residues. The CDR3 loop is CASRDRGPNGYTF. As DNA, the CDR3 is TGTGCCAGCAGAGACAGGGGGCCAAATGGCTACACCTTC.

As regards this clone: At one end, the junction sequence differs from germline, possibly due to a read error. Other DNA sequences within the sample encode an identical CDR3. The V call is TRBV5-1, the J call TRBJ1-5, with a tentative D call TRBD1 (5 bases). Per the germline V gene, CDR1 is SGHRS and CDR2 is YFSETQ. There are 14 residues in the CDR3. The CDR3 protein is CASSLAVGGQPQHF. The CDR3 nucleotides read TGCGCCAGTAGCTTGGCCGTGGGGGGTCAGCCCCAGCATTTT.